The rows below give T cell receptor beta chains drawn from one sample of a study of shared clonotypes between healthy human individuals. The data were produced by immunoSEQ multiplex PCR, yet TCRdb's version contains in-frame clones alone and is incomplete. The sample contains roughly 500,000 clones, about 76% of which appear only once. Material for sequencing was PBMCs. Receptors were obtained from a woman aged 35 to 49 in good health. Some clones in this sample may be carry-over from other donors' samples. CDR3s include the opening cysteine and the closing phenylalanine or tryptophan. A D gene is named only where the DNA matches it firmly. Clone size is given for some rows only: seen once, a few or many times, or a class if the clone is expanded.

j_call | clone_size | d_call | cdr3_length | v_call | cdr3_nt | cdr3_aa
TRBJ2-5 | - | TRBD2 | 14 | TRBV10-3 | TGTGCCATCAGTGAGGCTAGCGGGGAAGAGACCCAGTACTTC | CAISEASGEETQYF
TRBJ2-7 | - | - | 16 | TRBV7-6 | TGTGCCAGCAGCTTAGGGCAAAACAGGGCTTCCTACGAGCAGTACTTC | CASSLGQNRASYEQYF
TRBJ2-5 | - | - | 15 | TRBV9 | TGTGCCAGCAGCGTAGTTCAGGGCGGGCAAGAGACCCAGTACTTC | CASSVVQGGQETQYF
TRBJ1-1 | - | - | 13 | TRBV27 | TGTGCCAGCAGTTTCAGGGTGGGCACTGAAGCTTTCTTT | CASSFRVGTEAFF
TRBJ1-4 | - | - | 14 | TRBV15 | TGTGCCACCAGTCCACAGGGAGTTCGGGAAAAACTGTTTTTT | CATSPQGVREKLFF
TRBJ2-1 | - | TRBD2 | 20 | TRBV4-1 | TGCGCCAGCAGCCAAGAAAGTTGGAGAGCGGGAGGGCTAATTAACAATGAGCAGTTCTTC | CASSQESWRAGGLINNEQFF
TRBJ2-1 | once | - | 15 | TRBV11-2 | TGTGCCAGCAGCCGTCTACGGGACTCGTACAATGAGCAGTTCTTC | CASSRLRDSYNEQFF
TRBJ1-5 | - | TRBD1 | 12 | TRBV28 | TGCGCCGGGGGACAGCGAAATCAGCCCCAGCATTTT | CAGGQRNQPQHF
TRBJ1-1 | - | - | 16 | TRBV6-6 | TGTGCCAGCAGTTACCTGTCGCGAGGGAGGAACACTGAAGCTTTCTTT | CASSYLSRGRNTEAFF
TRBJ2-6 | - | - | 17 | TRBV5-8 | TGTGCCAGCAGCTTGGCGGTGTTGTTCTCTGGGGCCAACGTCCTGACTTTC | CASSLAVLFSGANVLTF
TRBJ2-7 | - | - | 11 | TRBV11-2 | TGTGCCAGCAGCTCCTCAACCGAGCAGTACTTC | CASSSSTEQYF
TRBJ2-3 | many | TRBD2 | 17 | TRBV25-1 | TGTGCCAGCAGTGAATTAGGGAGGGGACCGTCCACAGATACGCAGTATTTT | CASSELGRGPSTDTQYF
TRBJ1-5 | few | - | 15 | TRBV30 | TGTGCCTGGAGTGTACACAGGGCTGGCAATCAGCCCCAGCATTTT | CAWSVHRAGNQPQHF
TRBJ2-5 | - | TRBD1 | 16 | TRBV4-1 | TGCGCCAGCAGCCCTGGCCCGAGGACAGGAGGCGAGACCCAGTACTTC | CASSPGPRTGGETQYF
TRBJ2-3 | - | - | 15 | TRBV5-1 | TGCGCCAGCAGCCCCCTGGTGACAACCACAGATACGCAGTATTTT | CASSPLVTTTDTQYF
TRBJ2-5 | once | TRBD2 | 15 | TRBV6-5 | TGTGCCAGCAGTTACTTGGGACTAACTCAAGAGACCCAGTACTTC | CASSYLGLTQETQYF
TRBJ1-5 | few | TRBD1 | 14 | TRBV28 | TGTGCCAGCAGCCGACAGGGAGGCAATCAGCCCCAGCATTTT | CASSRQGGNQPQHF
TRBJ2-3 | - | TRBD2 | 15 | TRBV28 | TGTGCAAGCAAGGGCGCTAGCGGGAATTTGGATACGCAGTATTTT | CASKGASGNLDTQYF
TRBJ2-7 | - | - | 15 | TRBV7-2 | TGTGCCAGCAGTCGCAGACGGGGAAGCTCCTACGAGCAGTACTTC | CASSRRRGSSYEQYF
TRBJ1-2 | - | - | 17 | TRBV18 | TGTGCCAGCTCACCACAACGGACCCGGATCAGTAACTATGGCTACACCTTC | CASSPQRTRISNYGYTF
TRBJ2-1 | - | TRBD2 | 18 | TRBV5-4 | TGTGCCAGCAGCTTGGCCTTGTCCAGCGGGAGTCCCTACAATGAGCAGTTCTTC | CASSLALSSGSPYNEQFF
TRBJ1-5 | - | - | 16 | TRBV28 | TGTGCCAGCAGGACCCGGGACGCATATAGCAATCAGCCCCAGCATTTT | CASRTRDAYSNQPQHF
TRBJ1-2 | - | - | 15 | TRBV28 | TGTGCCAGCAGCACGTGGGGGGCGCGGTACTATGGCTACACCTTC | CASSTWGARYYGYTF
TRBJ1-2 | - | - | 17 | TRBV15 | TGTGCCACCAGCAGAGATCGGGGAGTGGGCGTAGGAGGTGGCTACACCTTC | CATSRDRGVGVGGGYTF
TRBJ1-1 | once | - | 12 | TRBV5-4 | TGTGCCCCGAGCCAGGGGAACACTGAAGCTTTCTTT | CAPSQGNTEAFF
TRBJ2-7 | - | - | 10 | TRBV20-1 | TGCAGTGCTGGTTATTACGAGCAGTACTTC | CSAGYYEQYF
TRBJ2-2 | few | - | 13 | TRBV7-9 | TGTGCCAGCAGCCCCGCAGACACCGGGGAGCTGTTTTTT | CASSPADTGELFF
TRBJ1-4 | once | - | 16 | TRBV15 | TGTGCCACCAGCAGAGGCCAACTTGGGGCTAATGAAAAACTGTTTTTT | CATSRGQLGANEKLFF
TRBJ2-2 | once | - | 15 | TRBV5-6 | TGTGCCAGCAGCTTCTCCCCGAGAAACACCGGGGAGCTGTTTTTT | CASSFSPRNTGELFF
TRBJ2-5 | - | TRBD2 | 17 | TRBV15 | TGTGCCACCAGCGCCCTATTAGGAAGCGGGAGTAAAGAGACCCAGTACTTC | CATSALLGSGSKETQYF
TRBJ2-5 | - | TRBD2 | 18 | TRBV5-1 | TGCGCCAGCAGCCTAGGGATCTCCCGAGCCCCGGGAGGAGAGACCCAGTACTTC | CASSLGISRAPGGETQYF
TRBJ2-2 | - | - | 15 | TRBV11-3 | TGTGCCAGCAGCTTGACCCCCGGGGACACCGGGGAGCTGTTTTTT | CASSLTPGDTGELFF
TRBJ1-2 | once | - | 14 | TRBV6-5 | TGTGCCAGCGGCTCAGGGAGCGGGGGCGGGGGCTACACCTTC | CASGSGSGGGGYTF
TRBJ2-3 | - | - | 16 | TRBV7-8 | TGTGCCAGCAGCTTAGTCGCGGGACTTCCGACGGATACGCAGTATTTT | CASSLVAGLPTDTQYF
TRBJ2-7 | - | TRBD2 | 16 | TRBV28 | TGTGCCAGCAGGGCACCGGGACTAGCGGGGTCCTACGAGCAGTACTTC | CASRAPGLAGSYEQYF
TRBJ1-5 | - | - | 17 | TRBV23-1 | TGCGCCAGCAGTCAAGGCTTTAGAGATTATAGCAATCAGCCCCAGCATTTT | CASSQGFRDYSNQPQHF
TRBJ2-3 | - | TRBD2 | 15 | TRBV4-1 | TGCGCCAGCAGCCAACTAGCGGGAGGACCAGATACGCAGTATTTT | CASSQLAGGPDTQYF
TRBJ1-1 | once | - | 15 | TRBV4-1 | TGCGCCAGCAGCCGCCGGACAGAGCTAAACACTGAAGCTTTCTTT | CASSRRTELNTEAFF
TRBJ2-5 | - | TRBD1 | 14 | TRBV7-7 | TGTGCCAGCAGCCCGACGACAGGGCCGGAGACCCAGTACTTC | CASSPTTGPETQYF
TRBJ2-7 | - | - | 12 | TRBV2 | TGTGCCACCCGGGACTCCGGAAGCGAGCAGTACTTC | CATRDSGSEQYF
TRBJ2-4 | - | TRBD2 | 16 | TRBV6-1 | TGTGCCAGCAGTGCACGACTAGCGGGACGCCAGGAGGTTCAGTACTTC | CASSARLAGRQEVQYF
TRBJ2-1 | - | TRBD2 | 14 | TRBV6-1 | TGTGCCAGCAGTCAACGAGGGAGGGGAAATGAGCAGTTCTTC | CASSQRGRGNEQFF
TRBJ2-5 | - | TRBD1 | 15 | TRBV10-1 | TGCGCCAGCAGTGAGGGGACAGGGGGCCGGGAGACCCAGTACTTC | CASSEGTGGRETQYF
TRBJ2-1 | - | - | 17 | TRBV9 | TGTGCCAGCAGCTCACAAAGGAGGGGCCTCGGGATAAATGAGCAGTTCTTC | CASSSQRRGLGINEQFF
TRBJ2-7 | - | - | 12 | TRBV5-6 | TGTGCCAGCAGCTTGGTCACCCACGAGCAGTACTTC | CASSLVTHEQYF
TRBJ2-7 | - | - | 14 | TRBV5-1 | TGCGCCAGCAGCTTGGCCCAGGGGAACTACGAGCAGTACTTC | CASSLAQGNYEQYF
TRBJ2-3 | few | - | 13 | TRBV5-4 | TGTGCCAGCAGCGCGGGTGCAACAGATACGCAGTATTTT | CASSAGATDTQYF
TRBJ1-5 | - | - | 13 | TRBV5-1 | TGCGCCAGCAGGACAGATAGCAATCAGCCCCAGCATTTT | CASRTDSNQPQHF
TRBJ2-7 | - | - | 13 | TRBV9 | TGTGCCAGCAGCGTAGATGCAGGGCGCGAGCAGTACTTC | CASSVDAGREQYF
TRBJ1-2 | once | - | 15 | TRBV5-1 | TGCGCCAGCAGGATGGACAGTGATCTTAACTATGGCTACACCTTC | CASRMDSDLNYGYTF
TRBJ1-3 | - | - | 13 | TRBV7-9 | TGTGCCAGCAGCTTAGGTACGGGAAACACCATATATTTT | CASSLGTGNTIYF
TRBJ1-1 | - | TRBD1 | 19 | TRBV4-2 | TGTGCCAGCAGCCAAGACGGATGGTCGACAGGGGTCTTGAACACTGAAGCTTTCTTT | CASSQDGWSTGVLNTEAFF
TRBJ2-1 | - | - | 16 | TRBV19 | TGTGCCAGTAGTATGCCCAGCCGTAGCTCCTACAATGAGCAGTTCTTC | CASSMPSRSSYNEQFF